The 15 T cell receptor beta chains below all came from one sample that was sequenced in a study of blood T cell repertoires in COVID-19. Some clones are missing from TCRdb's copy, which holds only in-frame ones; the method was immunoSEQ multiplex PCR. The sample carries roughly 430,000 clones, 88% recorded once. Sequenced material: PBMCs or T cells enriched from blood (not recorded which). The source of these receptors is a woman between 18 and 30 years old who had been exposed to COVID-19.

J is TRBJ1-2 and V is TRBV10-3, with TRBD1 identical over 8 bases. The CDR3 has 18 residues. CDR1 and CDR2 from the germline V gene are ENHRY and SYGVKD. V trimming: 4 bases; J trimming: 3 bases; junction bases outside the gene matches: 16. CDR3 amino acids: CAISVQGAQVGLYYGYTF. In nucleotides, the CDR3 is TGTGCCATCAGTGTTCAGGGGGCGCAAGTTGGTCTTTACTATGGCTACACCTTC.

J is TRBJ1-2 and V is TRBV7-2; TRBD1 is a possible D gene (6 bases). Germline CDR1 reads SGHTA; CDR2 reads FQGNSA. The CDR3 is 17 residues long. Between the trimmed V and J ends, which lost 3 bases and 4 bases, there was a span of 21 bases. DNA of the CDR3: TGTGCCAGCAGCTTTCTGGAGCCCTGGACAGTTAGCTATGGCTACACCTTC. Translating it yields CASSFLEPWTVSYGYTF.

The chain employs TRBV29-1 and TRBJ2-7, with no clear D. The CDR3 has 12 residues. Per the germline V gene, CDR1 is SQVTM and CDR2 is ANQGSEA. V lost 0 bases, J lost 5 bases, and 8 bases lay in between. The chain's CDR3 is CSVEEVSDEQYF. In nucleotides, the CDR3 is TGCAGCGTTGAAGAGGTATCGGACGAGCAGTACTTC.

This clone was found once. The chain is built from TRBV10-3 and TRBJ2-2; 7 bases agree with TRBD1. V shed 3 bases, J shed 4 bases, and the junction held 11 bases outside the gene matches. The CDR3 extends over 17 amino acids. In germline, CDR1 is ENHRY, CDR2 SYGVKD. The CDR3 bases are TGTGCCATCAGTGACAGATTGACAGGGAGCGGCACCGGGGAGCTGTTTTTT. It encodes CAISDRLTGSGTGELFF.

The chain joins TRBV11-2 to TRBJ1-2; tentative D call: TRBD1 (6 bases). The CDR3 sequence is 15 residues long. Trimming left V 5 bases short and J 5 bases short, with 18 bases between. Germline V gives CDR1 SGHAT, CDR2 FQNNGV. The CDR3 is CASSPSAGQLYGYTF. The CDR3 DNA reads TGTGCCAGCAGCCCATCGGCCGGACAGCTGTATGGCTACACCTTC.

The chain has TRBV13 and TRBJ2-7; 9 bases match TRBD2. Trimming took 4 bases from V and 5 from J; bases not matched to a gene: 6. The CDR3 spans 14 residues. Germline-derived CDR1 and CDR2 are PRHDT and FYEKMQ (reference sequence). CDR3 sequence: CASSYSGSWNEQYF. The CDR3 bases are TGTGCCAGCAGCTATAGCGGGAGTTGGAACGAGCAGTACTTC.

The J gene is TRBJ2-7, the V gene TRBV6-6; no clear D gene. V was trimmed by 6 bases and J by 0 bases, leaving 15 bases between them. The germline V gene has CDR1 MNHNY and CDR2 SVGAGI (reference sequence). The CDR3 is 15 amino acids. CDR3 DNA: TGTGCCAGCAGCCGCATCTCTATGAGCTCCTACGAGCAGTACTTC. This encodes CASSRISMSSYEQYF.

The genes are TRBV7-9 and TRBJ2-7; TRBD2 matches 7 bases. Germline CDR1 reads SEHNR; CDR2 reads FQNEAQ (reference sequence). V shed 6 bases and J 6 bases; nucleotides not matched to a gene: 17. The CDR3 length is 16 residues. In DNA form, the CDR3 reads TGTGCCAGCAGTACCGGCGGGGGTCAGGGAGGCCGCGAGCAGTACTTC. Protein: CASSTGGGQGGREQYF.

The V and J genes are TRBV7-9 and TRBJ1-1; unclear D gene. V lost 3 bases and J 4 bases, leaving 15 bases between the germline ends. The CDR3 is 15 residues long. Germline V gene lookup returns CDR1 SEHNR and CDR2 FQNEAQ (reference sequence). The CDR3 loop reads CASSFPDIASTEAFF. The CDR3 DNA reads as TGTGCCAGCAGCTTCCCAGATATAGCTTCCACTGAAGCTTTCTTT.

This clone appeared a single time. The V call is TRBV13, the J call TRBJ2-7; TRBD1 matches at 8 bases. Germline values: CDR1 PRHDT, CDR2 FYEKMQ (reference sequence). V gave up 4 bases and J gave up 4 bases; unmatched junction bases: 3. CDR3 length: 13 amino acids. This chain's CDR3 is CASSSRTGYEQYF. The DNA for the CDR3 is TGTGCCAGCAGCTCTCGGACAGGGTACGAGCAGTACTTC.

CDR3 bases: TGTGCCAGCAGTTCCGCCAGATATGGCTACACCTTC. Translation gives CASSSARYGYTF. The V gene is TRBV28, the J gene TRBJ1-2; D call uncertain. Trimming removed 4 bases at V and 5 bases at J, with 8 bases between. The CDR3 extends over 12 amino acids. Per germline, CDR1 MDHEN and CDR2 SYDVKM.

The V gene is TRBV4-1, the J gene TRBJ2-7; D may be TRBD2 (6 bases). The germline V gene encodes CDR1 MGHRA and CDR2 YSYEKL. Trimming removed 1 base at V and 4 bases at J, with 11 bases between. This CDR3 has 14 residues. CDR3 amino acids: CASSQVGGDYEQYF. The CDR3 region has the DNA TGCGCCAGCAGCCAAGTGGGCGGGGATTACGAGCAGTACTTC.

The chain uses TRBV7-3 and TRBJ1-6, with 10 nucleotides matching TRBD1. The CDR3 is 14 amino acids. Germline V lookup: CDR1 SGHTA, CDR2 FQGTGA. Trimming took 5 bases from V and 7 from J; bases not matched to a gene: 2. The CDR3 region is CASSQTGGNSPLHF. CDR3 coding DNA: TGTGCCAGCAGCCAGACAGGGGGCAATTCACCCCTCCACTTT.

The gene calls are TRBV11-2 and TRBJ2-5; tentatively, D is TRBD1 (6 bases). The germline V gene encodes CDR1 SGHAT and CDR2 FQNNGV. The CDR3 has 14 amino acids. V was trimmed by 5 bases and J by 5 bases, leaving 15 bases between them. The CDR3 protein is CASSPGASGETQYF. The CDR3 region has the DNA TGTGCCAGCAGCCCAGGGGCCTCCGGGGAGACCCAGTACTTC.

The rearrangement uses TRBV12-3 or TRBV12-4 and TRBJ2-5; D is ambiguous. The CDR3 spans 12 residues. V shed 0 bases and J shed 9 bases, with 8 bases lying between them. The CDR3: CASSLALASQYF. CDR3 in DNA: TGTGCCAGCAGTTTAGCCCTTGCGTCCCAGTACTTC.